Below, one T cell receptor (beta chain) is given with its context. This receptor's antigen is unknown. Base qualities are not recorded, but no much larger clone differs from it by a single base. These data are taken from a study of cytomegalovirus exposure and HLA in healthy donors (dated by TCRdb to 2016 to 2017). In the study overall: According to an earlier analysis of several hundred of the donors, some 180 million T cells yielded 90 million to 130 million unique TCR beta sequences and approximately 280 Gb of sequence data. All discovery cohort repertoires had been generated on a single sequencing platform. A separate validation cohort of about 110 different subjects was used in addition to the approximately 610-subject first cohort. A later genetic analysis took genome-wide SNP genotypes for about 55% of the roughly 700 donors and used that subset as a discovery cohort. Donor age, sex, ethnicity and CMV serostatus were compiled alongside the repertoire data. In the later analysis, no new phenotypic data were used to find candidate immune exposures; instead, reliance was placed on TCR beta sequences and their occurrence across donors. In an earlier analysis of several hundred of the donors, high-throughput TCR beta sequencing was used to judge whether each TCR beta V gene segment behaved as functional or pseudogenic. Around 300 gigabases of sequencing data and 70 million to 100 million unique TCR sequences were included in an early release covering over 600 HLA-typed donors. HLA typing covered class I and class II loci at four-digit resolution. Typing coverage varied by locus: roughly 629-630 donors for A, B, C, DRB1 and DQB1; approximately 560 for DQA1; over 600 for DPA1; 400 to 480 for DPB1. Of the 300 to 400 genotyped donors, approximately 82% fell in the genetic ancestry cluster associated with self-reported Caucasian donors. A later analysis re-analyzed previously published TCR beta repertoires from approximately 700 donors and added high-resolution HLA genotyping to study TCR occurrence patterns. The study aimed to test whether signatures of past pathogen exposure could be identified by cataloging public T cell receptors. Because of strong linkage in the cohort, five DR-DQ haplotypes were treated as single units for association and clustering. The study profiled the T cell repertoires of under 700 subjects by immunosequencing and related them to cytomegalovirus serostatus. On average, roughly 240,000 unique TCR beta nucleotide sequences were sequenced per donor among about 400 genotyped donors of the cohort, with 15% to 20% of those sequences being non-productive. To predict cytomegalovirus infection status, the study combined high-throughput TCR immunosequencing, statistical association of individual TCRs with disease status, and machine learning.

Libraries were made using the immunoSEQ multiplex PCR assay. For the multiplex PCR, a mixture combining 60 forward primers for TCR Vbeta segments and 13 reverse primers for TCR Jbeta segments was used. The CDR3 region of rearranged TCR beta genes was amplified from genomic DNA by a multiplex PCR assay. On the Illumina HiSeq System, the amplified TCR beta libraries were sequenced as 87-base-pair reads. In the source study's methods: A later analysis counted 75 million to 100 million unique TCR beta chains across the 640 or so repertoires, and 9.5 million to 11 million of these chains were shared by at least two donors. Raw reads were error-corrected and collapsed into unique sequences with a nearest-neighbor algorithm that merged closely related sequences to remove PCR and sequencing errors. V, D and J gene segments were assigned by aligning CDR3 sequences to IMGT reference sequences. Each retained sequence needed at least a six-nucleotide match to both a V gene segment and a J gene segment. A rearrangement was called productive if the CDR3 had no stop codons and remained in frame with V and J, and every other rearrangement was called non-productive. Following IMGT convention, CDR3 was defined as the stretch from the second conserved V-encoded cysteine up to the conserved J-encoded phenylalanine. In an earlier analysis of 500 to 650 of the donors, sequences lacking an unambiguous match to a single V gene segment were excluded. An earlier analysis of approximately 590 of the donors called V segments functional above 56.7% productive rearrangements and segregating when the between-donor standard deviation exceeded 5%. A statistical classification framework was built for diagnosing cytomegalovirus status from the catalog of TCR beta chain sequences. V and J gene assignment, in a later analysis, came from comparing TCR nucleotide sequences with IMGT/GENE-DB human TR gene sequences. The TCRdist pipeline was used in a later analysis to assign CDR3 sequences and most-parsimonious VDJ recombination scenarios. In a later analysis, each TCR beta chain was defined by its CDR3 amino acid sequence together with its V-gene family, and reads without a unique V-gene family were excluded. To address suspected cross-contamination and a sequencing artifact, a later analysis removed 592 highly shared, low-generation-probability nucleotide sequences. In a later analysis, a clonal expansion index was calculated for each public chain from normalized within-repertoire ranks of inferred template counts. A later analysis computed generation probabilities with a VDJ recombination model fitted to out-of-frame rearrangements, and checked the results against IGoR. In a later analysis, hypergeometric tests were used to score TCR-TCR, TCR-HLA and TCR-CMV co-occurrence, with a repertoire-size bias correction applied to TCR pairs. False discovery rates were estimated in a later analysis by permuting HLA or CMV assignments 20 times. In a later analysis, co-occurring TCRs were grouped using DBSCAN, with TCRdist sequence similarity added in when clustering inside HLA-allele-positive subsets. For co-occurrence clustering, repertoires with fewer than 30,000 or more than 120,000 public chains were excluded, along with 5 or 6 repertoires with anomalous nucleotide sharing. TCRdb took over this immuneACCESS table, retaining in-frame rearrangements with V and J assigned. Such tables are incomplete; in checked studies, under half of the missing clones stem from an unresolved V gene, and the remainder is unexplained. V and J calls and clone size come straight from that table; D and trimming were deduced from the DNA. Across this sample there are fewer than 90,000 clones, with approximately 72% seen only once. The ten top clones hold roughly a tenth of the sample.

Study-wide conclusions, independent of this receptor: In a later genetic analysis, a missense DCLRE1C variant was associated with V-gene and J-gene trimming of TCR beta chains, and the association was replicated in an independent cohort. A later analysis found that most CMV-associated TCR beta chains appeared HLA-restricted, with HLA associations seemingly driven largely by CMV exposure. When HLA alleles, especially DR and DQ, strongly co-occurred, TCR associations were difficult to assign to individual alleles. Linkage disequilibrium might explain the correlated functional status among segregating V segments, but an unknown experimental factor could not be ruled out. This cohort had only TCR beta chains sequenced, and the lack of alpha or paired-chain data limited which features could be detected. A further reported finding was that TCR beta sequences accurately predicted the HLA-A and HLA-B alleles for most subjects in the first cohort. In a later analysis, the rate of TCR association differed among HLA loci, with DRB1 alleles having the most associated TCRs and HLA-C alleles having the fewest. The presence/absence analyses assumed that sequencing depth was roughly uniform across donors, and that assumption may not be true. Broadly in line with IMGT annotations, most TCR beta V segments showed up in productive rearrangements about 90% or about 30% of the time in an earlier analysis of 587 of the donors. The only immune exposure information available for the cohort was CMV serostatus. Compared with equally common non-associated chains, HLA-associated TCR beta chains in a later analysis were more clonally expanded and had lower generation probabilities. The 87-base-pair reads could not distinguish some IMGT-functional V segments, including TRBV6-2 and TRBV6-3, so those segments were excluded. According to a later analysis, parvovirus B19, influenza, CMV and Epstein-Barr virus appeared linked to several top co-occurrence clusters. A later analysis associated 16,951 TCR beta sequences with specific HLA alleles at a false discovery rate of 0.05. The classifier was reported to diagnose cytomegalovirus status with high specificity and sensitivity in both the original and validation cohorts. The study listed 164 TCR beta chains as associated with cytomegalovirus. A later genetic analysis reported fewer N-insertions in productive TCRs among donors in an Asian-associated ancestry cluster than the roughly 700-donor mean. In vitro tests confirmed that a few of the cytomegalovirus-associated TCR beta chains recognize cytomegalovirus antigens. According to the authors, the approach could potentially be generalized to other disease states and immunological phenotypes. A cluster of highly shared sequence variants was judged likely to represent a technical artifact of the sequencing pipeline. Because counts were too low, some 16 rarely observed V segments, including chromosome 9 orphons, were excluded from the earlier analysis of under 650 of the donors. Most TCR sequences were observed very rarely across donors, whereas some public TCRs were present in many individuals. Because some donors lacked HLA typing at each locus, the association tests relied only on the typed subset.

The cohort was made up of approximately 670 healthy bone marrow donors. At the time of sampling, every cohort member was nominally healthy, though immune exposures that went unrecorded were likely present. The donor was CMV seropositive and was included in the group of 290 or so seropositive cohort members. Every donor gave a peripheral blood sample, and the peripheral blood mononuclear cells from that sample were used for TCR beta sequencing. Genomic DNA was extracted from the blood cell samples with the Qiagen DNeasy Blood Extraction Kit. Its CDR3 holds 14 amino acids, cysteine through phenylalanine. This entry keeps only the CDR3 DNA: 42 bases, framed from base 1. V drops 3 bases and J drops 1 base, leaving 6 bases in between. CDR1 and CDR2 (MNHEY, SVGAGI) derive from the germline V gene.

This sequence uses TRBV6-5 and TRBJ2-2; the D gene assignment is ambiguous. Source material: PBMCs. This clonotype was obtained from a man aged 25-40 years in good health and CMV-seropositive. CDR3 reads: CASSYYRNTGELFF. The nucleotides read TGTGCCAGCAGTTATTACAGGAACACCGGGGAGCTGTTTTTT.